These T cell receptor beta chains were read from a single sample in a study of blood T cell repertoires in COVID-19. The table came from immunoSEQ multiplex PCR; TCRdb's copy has only in-frame clones and leaves some out. The data show around 190,000 clones, with around 85% seen just once and about 1.1% held by the top ten. Sample: peripheral blood. These receptors were taken from a man aged 25-45 years with acute or convalescent COVID-19. The CDR3 runs from the conserved cysteine through the conserved F or W. The D gene is left open where the match is weak. Some rows have no size entry. The others give once, few or many, or a class for an expanded clone.

clone size: NA
D gene: TRBD1
J gene: TRBJ1-1
V gene: TRBV28
CDR3 protein: CASSFLDRAREAFF
CDR3 DNA: TGTGCCAGCAGTTTCCTTGACAGGGCCAGGGAAGCTTTCTTT

clone size: NA
D gene: NA
J gene: TRBJ1-1
V gene: TRBV12-1
CDR3 protein: CASSFAIPWGGAEAFF
CDR3 DNA: TGTGCCAGCAGCTTCGCAATTCCGTGGGGGGGAGCTGAAGCTTTCTTT

clone size: NA
D gene: TRBD1
J gene: TRBJ1-2
V gene: TRBV15
CDR3 protein: CATLDRARPPYGYTF
CDR3 DNA: TGTGCCACCCTCGACAGGGCTCGTCCCCCCTATGGCTACACCTTC

clone size: few
D gene: TRBD1
J gene: TRBJ1-6
V gene: TRBV7-6
CDR3 protein: CASSVNTGGLGTLHF
CDR3 DNA: TGTGCCAGCAGCGTCAACACAGGGGGGTTGGGCACCCTCCACTTT

clone size: few
D gene: NA
J gene: TRBJ1-5
V gene: TRBV28
CDR3 protein: CASSQSQGIDQPQHF
CDR3 DNA: TGTGCCAGCAGTCAATCACAGGGTATCGATCAGCCCCAGCATTTT

clone size: NA
D gene: NA
J gene: TRBJ2-1
V gene: TRBV19
CDR3 protein: CASNQGSYNEQFF
CDR3 DNA: TGTGCCAGTAATCAGGGTTCCTACAATGAGCAGTTCTTC

clone size: NA
D gene: NA
J gene: TRBJ2-3
V gene: TRBV5-4
CDR3 protein: CASSLSWATDTQYF
CDR3 DNA: TGTGCCAGCAGCTTGAGTTGGGCGACAGATACGCAGTATTTT

clone size: few
D gene: TRBD2
J gene: TRBJ2-7
V gene: TRBV3-1/TRBV3-2
CDR3 protein: CASSRLSRVSGGASNEQYF
CDR3 DNA: TGTGCCAGCAGCCGACTATCGCGCGTTAGCGGGGGGGCCTCTAACGAGCAGTACTTC

clone size: NA
D gene: TRBD2
J gene: TRBJ2-3
V gene: TRBV5-1
CDR3 protein: CASSWTLTSGRGNTQYF
CDR3 DNA: TGCGCCAGCAGCTGGACCCTGACTAGCGGGAGAGGGAATACGCAGTATTTT

clone size: NA
D gene: TRBD1
J gene: TRBJ2-1
V gene: TRBV24-1
CDR3 protein: CATSDPRGLVDEQFF
CDR3 DNA: TGTGCCACCAGTGACCCGAGGGGGCTGGTTGATGAGCAGTTCTTC

clone size: NA
D gene: TRBD2
J gene: TRBJ2-7
V gene: TRBV9
CDR3 protein: CASSPSGVSYEQYF
CDR3 DNA: TGTGCCAGCAGCCCAAGCGGGGTTTCCTACGAGCAGTACTTC

clone size: NA
D gene: NA
J gene: TRBJ1-2
V gene: TRBV21-1
CDR3 protein: CASNSYGYTF
CDR3 DNA: TGTGCCAGCAACAGCTATGGCTACACCTTC

clone size: NA
D gene: NA
J gene: TRBJ1-3
V gene: TRBV6-5
CDR3 protein: CASNSRGTGNTIYF
CDR3 DNA: TGTGCCAGCAACTCCCGGGGGACGGGAAACACCATATATTTT

clone size: NA
D gene: NA
J gene: TRBJ2-5
V gene: TRBV4-1
CDR3 protein: CASSQVRETQYF
CDR3 DNA: TGCGCCAGCAGCCAAGTACGGGAGACCCAGTACTTC

clone size: NA
D gene: NA
J gene: TRBJ2-4
V gene: TRBV14
CDR3 protein: CASSRLGKNIQYF
CDR3 DNA: TGTGCCAGCAGCCGTCTAGGTAAAAACATTCAGTACTTC

clone size: NA
D gene: NA
J gene: TRBJ2-5
V gene: TRBV20-1
CDR3 protein: CSAPRGETQYF
CDR3 DNA: TGCAGTGCGCCACGGGGAGAGACCCAGTACTTC

clone size: NA
D gene: NA
J gene: TRBJ1-5
V gene: TRBV6-1
CDR3 protein: CASSETYRDQPQHF
CDR3 DNA: TGTGCCAGCAGTGAAACCTACAGGGATCAGCCCCAGCATTTT

clone size: NA
D gene: TRBD1
J gene: TRBJ2-7
V gene: TRBV30
CDR3 protein: CAWSLRGQGIYEQYF
CDR3 DNA: TGTGCCTGGAGTCTCAGGGGACAGGGGATCTACGAGCAGTACTTC

clone size: NA
D gene: TRBD2
J gene: TRBJ2-1
V gene: TRBV19
CDR3 protein: CASSIMLAGHNEQFF
CDR3 DNA: TGTGCCAGTAGTATCATGCTAGCGGGACACAATGAGCAGTTCTTC

clone size: NA
D gene: NA
J gene: TRBJ1-6
V gene: TRBV12-3/TRBV12-4
CDR3 protein: CASSLGHRSPLHF
CDR3 DNA: TGTGCCAGCAGTTTGGGACACCGCTCACCCCTCCACTTT

clone size: NA
D gene: NA
J gene: TRBJ1-2
V gene: TRBV28
CDR3 protein: CASSSPSYQGIVGYGYTF
CDR3 DNA: TGTGCCAGCAGTTCCCCTTCCTATCAGGGGATTGTCGGCTATGGCTACACCTTC

clone size: NA
D gene: NA
J gene: TRBJ2-5
V gene: TRBV27
CDR3 protein: CASSTRNGGTQETQYF
CDR3 DNA: TGTGCCAGCAGTACCCGAAATGGCGGGACCCAAGAGACCCAGTACTTC

clone size: NA
D gene: TRBD1
J gene: TRBJ2-1
V gene: TRBV30
CDR3 protein: CAWSEGTGAYNEQFF
CDR3 DNA: TGTGCCTGGAGTGAGGGGACAGGGGCCTACAATGAGCAGTTCTTC

clone size: NA
D gene: NA
J gene: TRBJ1-2
V gene: TRBV6-2/TRBV6-3
CDR3 protein: CASSQEQVRGYTF
CDR3 DNA: TGTGCCAGCAGTCAAGAGCAAGTTAGAGGCTACACCTTC

clone size: NA
D gene: NA
J gene: TRBJ1-1
V gene: TRBV6-5
CDR3 protein: CASSYQGSGLYEAFF
CDR3 DNA: TGTGCCAGCAGTTACCAGGGCTCCGGATTATATGAAGCTTTCTTT

clone size: NA
D gene: TRBD1
J gene: TRBJ2-7
V gene: TRBV18
CDR3 protein: CASSPAGTGSYEQYF
CDR3 DNA: TGTGCCAGCTCACCAGCCGGGACAGGATCCTACGAGCAGTACTTC

clone size: NA
D gene: TRBD2
J gene: TRBJ2-3
V gene: TRBV13
CDR3 protein: CASSLSASGRTDTQYF
CDR3 DNA: TGTGCCAGCAGCTTATCGGCTAGCGGACGCACAGATACGCAGTATTTT

clone size: few
D gene: TRBD2
J gene: TRBJ2-2
V gene: TRBV3-1/TRBV3-2
CDR3 protein: CASSQGASGKGRAGELFF
CDR3 DNA: TGTGCCAGCAGCCAAGGTGCTAGCGGGAAGGGAAGGGCCGGGGAGCTGTTTTTT

clone size: NA
D gene: NA
J gene: TRBJ1-1
V gene: TRBV5-5
CDR3 protein: CASSWGGPGAAEAFF
CDR3 DNA: TGTGCCAGCAGCTGGGGGGGGCCCGGCGCGGCTGAAGCTTTCTTT

clone size: NA
D gene: NA
J gene: TRBJ2-2
V gene: TRBV5-6
CDR3 protein: CASSSLARTAPGELFF
CDR3 DNA: TGTGCCAGCAGCTCATTGGCCAGGACAGCCCCCGGGGAGCTGTTTTTT

clone size: NA
D gene: NA
J gene: TRBJ2-3
V gene: TRBV5-1
CDR3 protein: CASSLTGTSTDTQYF
CDR3 DNA: TGCGCCAGCAGCCTCACAGGGACGAGCACAGATACGCAGTATTTT

clone size: NA
D gene: NA
J gene: TRBJ2-7
V gene: TRBV5-1
CDR3 protein: CASSVVRGYEQYF
CDR3 DNA: TGCGCCAGCAGCGTAGTACGGGGGTACGAGCAGTACTTC

clone size: NA
D gene: NA
J gene: TRBJ1-2
V gene: TRBV12-3/TRBV12-4
CDR3 protein: CASRLREGYTF
CDR3 DNA: TGTGCCAGCAGACTTCGTGAGGGCTACACCTTC

clone size: NA
D gene: NA
J gene: TRBJ1-1
V gene: TRBV10-1
CDR3 protein: CASTAGMNTEAFF
CDR3 DNA: TGCGCCAGCACTGCAGGGATGAACACTGAAGCTTTCTTT

clone size: NA
D gene: NA
J gene: TRBJ1-2
V gene: TRBV19
CDR3 protein: CASRLLTGMQGDGYTF
CDR3 DNA: TGTGCCAGTAGGCTCTTAACGGGTATGCAAGGGGATGGCTACACCTTC

clone size: NA
D gene: TRBD2
J gene: TRBJ2-7
V gene: TRBV2
CDR3 protein: CASSVLAGKTYEQYF
CDR3 DNA: TGTGCCAGCAGTGTACTAGCGGGTAAAACCTACGAGCAGTACTTC

clone size: NA
D gene: TRBD2
J gene: TRBJ2-1
V gene: TRBV9
CDR3 protein: CASSVDGTSGGREQFF
CDR3 DNA: TGTGCCAGCAGCGTAGATGGGACTAGCGGGGGCCGCGAGCAGTTCTTC

clone size: NA
D gene: NA
J gene: TRBJ1-5
V gene: TRBV12-3/TRBV12-4
CDR3 protein: CASSLQEGQPQHF
CDR3 DNA: TGTGCCAGCAGTTTACAGGAGGGTCAGCCCCAGCATTTT

clone size: NA
D gene: NA
J gene: TRBJ1-2
V gene: TRBV6-5
CDR3 protein: CASKVGRNYGYTF
CDR3 DNA: TGTGCCAGCAAAGTTGGCAGGAACTATGGCTACACCTTC

clone size: NA
D gene: NA
J gene: TRBJ1-2
V gene: TRBV4-2
CDR3 protein: CASSQDTGASPGYTF
CDR3 DNA: TGTGCCAGCAGCCAAGATACAGGAGCCTCTCCTGGCTACACCTTC

clone size: NA
D gene: NA
J gene: TRBJ2-7
V gene: TRBV7-9
CDR3 protein: CASSPGPYEQYF
CDR3 DNA: TGTGCCAGCAGCCCCGGTCCCTACGAGCAGTACTTC

clone size: once
D gene: TRBD1
J gene: TRBJ2-5
V gene: TRBV7-2
CDR3 protein: CASSGTGYQETQYF
CDR3 DNA: TGTGCCAGCAGCGGGACAGGATATCAAGAGACCCAGTACTTC

clone size: NA
D gene: NA
J gene: TRBJ2-1
V gene: TRBV18
CDR3 protein: CASSPAEIHNEQFF
CDR3 DNA: TGTGCCAGCTCACCTGCGGAAATTCACAATGAGCAGTTCTTC

clone size: once
D gene: NA
J gene: TRBJ1-1
V gene: TRBV5-6
CDR3 protein: CAMTEYPTEAFF
CDR3 DNA: TGTGCCATGACAGAGTATCCCACTGAAGCTTTCTTT

clone size: NA
D gene: NA
J gene: TRBJ2-3
V gene: TRBV19
CDR3 protein: CASSIDPQYTQYF
CDR3 DNA: TGTGCCAGTAGTATAGATCCCCAGTATACGCAGTATTTT

clone size: NA
D gene: TRBD2
J gene: TRBJ2-7
V gene: TRBV28
CDR3 protein: CASSLTSVTSYEQYF
CDR3 DNA: TGTGCCAGCAGTTTGACTAGCGTGACCTCCTACGAGCAGTACTTC

clone size: NA
D gene: NA
J gene: TRBJ2-6
V gene: TRBV15
CDR3 protein: CATSKERSGANVLTF
CDR3 DNA: TGTGCCACCAGCAAAGAGCGCTCTGGGGCCAACGTCCTGACTTTC

clone size: few
D gene: NA
J gene: TRBJ1-6
V gene: TRBV6-4
CDR3 protein: CASSARDTGSPLHF
CDR3 DNA: TGTGCCAGCAGTGCCCGGGACACTGGGTCACCCCTCCACTTT